This TCR beta chain originates from a study of OX40 agonist ivuxolimab in advanced cancers. At the level of the study: Recorded diagnoses for dose-escalation patients were hepatocellular carcinoma, melanoma, renal cell or head and neck cancer. Three patients, one with hepatocellular carcinoma and two with cutaneous melanoma, responded partially.

Profiled with immunoSEQ multiplex PCR; TCRdb holds only in-frame clones, not every one. The table includes around 38,000 clones, roughly 82% detected once. Broader study findings: Some nonresponders also had low normalized T-cell clonal expansion. Specificity for antigen went undetermined in the expanded peripheral T cells.

A word on this clone: Its cognate antigen is unknown.

J was trimmed by 2 bases and V by 5 bases; bases with no gene match: 3. The CDR3 has 14 residues. Germline-derived CDR1 and CDR2 are LNHDA and SQIVND (reference sequence). The input for sequencing was CD4+ or CD8+ T cells sorted from blood, taken in a trial of the OX40 agonist ivuxolimab. The chain carries TRBV19 and TRBJ2-7, with TRBD1 matching over 10 bases. The clonotype comes from an adult with an advanced solid tumor such as melanoma, head and neck, liver or kidney cancer. The CDR3 spells CASSPGQGTYEQYF. DNA for the CDR3: TGTGCCAGTAGTCCGGGACAGGGGACCTACGAGCAGTACTTC. Looking up the rest from reference TRBV19 and TRBJ2-7 gives the full variable domain: DGGITQSPKYLFRKEGQNVTLSCEQNLNHDAMYWYRQDPGQGLRLIYYSQIVNDFQKGDIAEGYSVSREKKESFPLTVTSAQKNPTAFYLCASSPGQGTYEQYFGPGTRLTVT.